Listed here is a single T cell receptor (beta chain). This specimen belongs to a study of CD8+ T cells in alopecia areata. It was cDNA, reverse transcribed from extracted RNA, that served as the sequencing template. Profiled with immunoSEQ multiplex PCR; TCRdb holds only in-frame clones, not every one. The repertoire includes 130,000 to 150,000 clones, roughly 82% of them detected once, and more than 20% sits in the top ten. The germline V and J ends were trimmed by 2 bases and 7 bases, with 15 bases remaining between them. Germline lookup yields CDR1 LNHNV and CDR2 YYDKDF (reference sequence). The length of the CDR3 is 14 residues. Regarding treatment: oral pan-JAK inhibitor, 5-10 mg twice daily.

V usage is TRBV15 and J usage is TRBJ2-7; TRBD2 is a possible D gene (7 bases). The sequence was obtained from a human donor with alopecia areata. The sample was CD8+ T cells sorted from blood, taken at week 4, from a patient treated with tofacitinib. The CDR3 bases are TGTGCCACCAGCAGAACAGGGAGGGGAGGGGAGCAGTACTTC. The encoded protein is CATSRTGRGGEQYF.